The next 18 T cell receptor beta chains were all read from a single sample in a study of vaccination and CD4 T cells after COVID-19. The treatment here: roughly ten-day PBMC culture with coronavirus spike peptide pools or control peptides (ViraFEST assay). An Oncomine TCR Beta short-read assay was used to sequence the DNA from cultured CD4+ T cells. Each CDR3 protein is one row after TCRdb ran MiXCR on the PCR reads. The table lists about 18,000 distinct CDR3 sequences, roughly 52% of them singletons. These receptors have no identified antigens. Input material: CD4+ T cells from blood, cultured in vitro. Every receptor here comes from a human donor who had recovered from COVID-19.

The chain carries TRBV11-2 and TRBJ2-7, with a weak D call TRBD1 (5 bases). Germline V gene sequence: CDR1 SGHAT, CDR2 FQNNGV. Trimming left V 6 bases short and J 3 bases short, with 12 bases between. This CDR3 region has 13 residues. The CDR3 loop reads CASRGDSLYEQYF. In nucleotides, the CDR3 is TGTGCCAGCAGGGGCGACAGTCTCTACGAGCAGTACTTC.

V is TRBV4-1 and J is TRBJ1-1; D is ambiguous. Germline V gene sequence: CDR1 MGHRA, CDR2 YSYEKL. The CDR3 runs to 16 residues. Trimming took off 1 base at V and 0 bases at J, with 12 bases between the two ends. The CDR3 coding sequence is TGCGCCAGCAGCCAAGTGGAAGGACGGATGAACACTGAAGCTTTCTTT. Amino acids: CASSQVEGRMNTEAFF.

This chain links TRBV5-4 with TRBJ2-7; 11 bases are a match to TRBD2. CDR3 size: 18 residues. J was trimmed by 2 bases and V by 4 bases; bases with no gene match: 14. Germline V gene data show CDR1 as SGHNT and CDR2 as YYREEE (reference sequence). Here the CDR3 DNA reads TGTGCCAGCAGCAAACGCAATTGGACTAGCGGGCGGACCTACGAGCAGTACTTC. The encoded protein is CASSKRNWTSGRTYEQYF. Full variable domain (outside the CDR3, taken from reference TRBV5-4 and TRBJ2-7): ETGVTQSPTHLIKTRGQQVTLRCSSQSGHNTVSWYQQALGQGPQFIFQYYREEENGRGNFPPRFSGLQFPNYSSELNVNALELDDSALYLCASSKRNWTSGRTYEQYFGPGTRLTVT.

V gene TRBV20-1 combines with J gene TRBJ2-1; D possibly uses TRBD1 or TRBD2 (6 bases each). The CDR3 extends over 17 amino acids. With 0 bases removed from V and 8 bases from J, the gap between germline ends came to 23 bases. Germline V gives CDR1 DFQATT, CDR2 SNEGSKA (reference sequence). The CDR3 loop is CSARDILGGAVIDEQFF. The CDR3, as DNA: TGCAGTGCTAGAGATATACTGGGGGGCGCCGTGATCGATGAGCAGTTCTTC.

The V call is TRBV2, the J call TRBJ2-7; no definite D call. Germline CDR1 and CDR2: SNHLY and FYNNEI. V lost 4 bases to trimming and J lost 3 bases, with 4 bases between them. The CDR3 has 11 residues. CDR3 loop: CASSGHYEQYF. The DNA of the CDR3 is TGTGCCAGCAGTGGTCACTACGAGCAGTACTTC.

CDR3 DNA: TGTGCCAGCAGTTACTTCCCTAGCGGCTCCTACGAGCAGTACTTC. It codes for CASSYFPSGSYEQYF. This sequence joins TRBV6-5 and TRBJ2-7; 7 bases are a match to TRBD2. Germline CDR1 reads MNHEY; CDR2 reads SVGAGI. J was trimmed by 0 bases and V by 1 base; bases with no gene match: 3. The CDR3 extends over 15 amino acids.

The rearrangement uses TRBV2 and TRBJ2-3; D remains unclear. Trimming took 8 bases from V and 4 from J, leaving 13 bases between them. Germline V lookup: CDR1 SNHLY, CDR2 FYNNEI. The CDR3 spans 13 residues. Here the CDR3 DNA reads TGTGCCAGCTGGAAGTTTGAGGCAGATACGCAGTATTTT. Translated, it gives CASWKFEADTQYF.

In nucleotides, the CDR3 is TGTGCCAGCAGCTTAGGAACTAGCGGTAGCACAGATACGCAGTATTTT. Protein product: CASSLGTSGSTDTQYF. The chain has TRBV7-9 and TRBJ2-3; TRBD2 matches 8 bases. V was pared by 1 base and J by 0 bases, with 3 bases of the junction left unmatched. The CDR3 is 16 residues long. Germline CDR1 is SEHNR and CDR2 is FQNEAQ (reference sequence).

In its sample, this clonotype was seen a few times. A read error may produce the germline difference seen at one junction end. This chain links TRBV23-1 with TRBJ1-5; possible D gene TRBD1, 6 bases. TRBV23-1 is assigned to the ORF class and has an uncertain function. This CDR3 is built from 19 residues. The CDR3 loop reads CASTQRPPVRGSFNQPQHF. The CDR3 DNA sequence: TGCGCCAGCACTCAAAGGCCCCCCGTGAGGGGGTCCTTCAATCAGCCCCAGCATTTT.

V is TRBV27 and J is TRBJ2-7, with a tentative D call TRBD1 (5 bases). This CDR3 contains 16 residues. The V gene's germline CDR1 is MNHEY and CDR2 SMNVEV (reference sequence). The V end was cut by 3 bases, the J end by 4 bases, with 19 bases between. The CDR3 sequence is CASSFQGSNPLYEQYF. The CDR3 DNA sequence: TGTGCCAGCAGTTTCCAGGGCAGTAATCCCCTATACGAGCAGTACTTC.

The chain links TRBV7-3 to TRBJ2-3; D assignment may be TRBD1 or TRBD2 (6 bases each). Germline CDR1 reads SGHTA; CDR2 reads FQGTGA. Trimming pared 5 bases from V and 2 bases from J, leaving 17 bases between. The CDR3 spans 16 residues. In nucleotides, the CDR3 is TGTGCCAGCAGCCCCTTCCGGGGGCGGGACACAGATACGCAGTATTTT. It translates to CASSPFRGRDTDTQYF.

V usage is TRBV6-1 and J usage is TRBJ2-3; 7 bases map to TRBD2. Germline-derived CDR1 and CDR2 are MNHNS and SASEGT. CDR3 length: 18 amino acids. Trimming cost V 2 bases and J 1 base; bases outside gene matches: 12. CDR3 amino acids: CASSERRGREWGTDTQYF. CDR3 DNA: TGTGCCAGCAGTGAAAGAAGAGGGCGGGAGTGGGGCACAGATACGCAGTATTTT.

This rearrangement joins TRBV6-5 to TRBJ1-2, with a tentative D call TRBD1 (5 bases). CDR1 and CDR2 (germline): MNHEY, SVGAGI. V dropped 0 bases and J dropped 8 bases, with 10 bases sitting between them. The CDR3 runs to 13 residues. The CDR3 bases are TGTGCCAGCAGTTACTCGGGGGAAAAAGGCTACACCTTC. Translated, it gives CASSYSGEKGYTF.

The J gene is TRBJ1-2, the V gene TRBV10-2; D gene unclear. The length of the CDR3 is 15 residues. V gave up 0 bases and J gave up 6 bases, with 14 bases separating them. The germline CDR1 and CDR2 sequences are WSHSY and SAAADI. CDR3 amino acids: CASSESARSPDGYTF. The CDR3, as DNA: TGCGCCAGCAGTGAGTCGGCCCGATCTCCCGATGGCTACACCTTC.

DNA for the CDR3: TGTGCCATCAGAGAGGAAGGGGGGGGCTCTGGAAACACCATATATTTT. It specifies CAIREEGGGSGNTIYF. This chain connects TRBV10-3 to TRBJ1-3; possible D gene TRBD1, 6 bases. CDR1 and CDR2 from the germline V gene are ENHRY and SYGVKD. With 6 bases removed from V and 0 bases from J, the gap between germline ends came to 15 bases. The CDR3 is made up of 16 amino acids.

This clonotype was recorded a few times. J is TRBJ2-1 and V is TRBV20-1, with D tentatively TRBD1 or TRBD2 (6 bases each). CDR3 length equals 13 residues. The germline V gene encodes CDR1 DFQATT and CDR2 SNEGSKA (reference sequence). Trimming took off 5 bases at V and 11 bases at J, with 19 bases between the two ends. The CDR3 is CSAGGRGRHKQFF. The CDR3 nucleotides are TGCAGTGCTGGGGGGCGGGGACGGCACAAGCAGTTCTTC.

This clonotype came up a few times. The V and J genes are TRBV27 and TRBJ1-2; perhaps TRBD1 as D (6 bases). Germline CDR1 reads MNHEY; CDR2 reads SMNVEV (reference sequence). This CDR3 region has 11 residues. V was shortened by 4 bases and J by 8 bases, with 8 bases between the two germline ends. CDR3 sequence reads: CASSSQGGYTF. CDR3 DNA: TGTGCCAGCAGTTCACAGGGCGGCTACACCTTC.

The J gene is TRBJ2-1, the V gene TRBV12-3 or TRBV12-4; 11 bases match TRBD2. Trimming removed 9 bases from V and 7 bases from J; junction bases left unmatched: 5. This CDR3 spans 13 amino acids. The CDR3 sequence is CASSSGRKNEQFF. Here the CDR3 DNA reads TGTGCCAGTTCTAGCGGGAGGAAAAATGAGCAGTTCTTC.